This T cell receptor (beta chain) was observed in a study of T-cell reconstitution after alpha-beta-depleted transplantation in children. This CDR3 spans 12 amino acids. V was pared by 8 bases and J by 2 bases, with 10 bases between. Germline V CDR1 and CDR2: MNHEY, SVGEGT. Unique molecular identifiers featured in how the TCRbeta library was prepared. TCRdb re-called the PCR reads with MiXCR, one entry per CDR3 protein. The data contain about 690,000 distinct CDR3 sequences, around a sixth of them singletons. The sample here was PBMCs from the stem cell graft donor, taken from the stem cell graft. This TCR was sampled from a human donor who donated a stem cell graft to a child with acute myeloid leukemia. The genes are TRBV6-2 or TRBV6-3 and TRBJ2-7; maybe TRBD1 (5 bases). The CDR3 loop reads CASSTVTYEQYF. The CDR3 coding sequence is TGTGCCAGCTCGACAGTAACCTACGAGCAGTACTTC.